This T cell receptor beta chain was identified during a study of early T cells in non-severe SARS-CoV-2 infection (dated by TCRdb to about 2021). A note on the overall study: Because TCR sequencing relied on bulk RNA taken from unsorted whole blood, pairing of alpha and beta chains was not possible. Here is what the overall study found, with its caveats: VDJdb matching was skewed toward anti-spike CD8 responses and likely underestimated virus-specific expansions, missing private and CD4 specificities.

This clonotype was counted a few times. It has no known antigen specificity. One base away there is no much larger clone; base qualities are not given. The study was a case-control design nested within a healthcare worker cohort in London, UK, with weekly nasopharyngeal swab PCR tests and blood sampling. Healthcare workers were enrolled in the week of the UK lockdown, from 23 to 31 March 2020, and were followed every week for up to roughly 15 weeks. Per the germline V gene (reference sequence), DFQATT is the CDR1 and SNEGSKA is the CDR2. The CDR3, from cysteine to phenylalanine, totals 13 residues. The read is trimmed to its CDR3 DNA, 39 bases read in frame from base 1. V and J are truncated by 5 bases and 6 bases respectively, leaving an intervening sequence of 16 bases. Libraries were built with 5' RACE. The instrument given in TCRdb is NextSeq 500. To correct for sequencing error and PCR bias, the TCR library protocol tagged individual cDNA molecules with unique molecular identifiers. Both TCR alpha and beta chains were sequenced, and tight co-correlation was observed between alpha and beta sequence abundances in each sample. The paper's processing steps were these. Decombinator V4 was used to annotate the V gene, J gene and CDR3 of the TCR sequences. TCRs were defined as expanded if a significant change between any two time points was detected under a Poisson model with p below 0.0001. TCR abundances were normalised to the total number of TCRs sequenced in each sample and reported as counts per million. MAIT TCRs were defined by TRAV1-2 paired with TRAJ12, TRAJ20 or TRAJ33, and iNKT TCRs by TRAV10 paired with TRAJ18. VDJdb, accessed 1 November 2021, was searched for CMV, EBV and SARS-CoV-2 annotated TCRs, with TCRs annotated for multiple antigens excluded. The raw public reads went through TCRdb reprocessing: fastp at Q25, MiXCR clone calling, in-frame beta chains kept. Each CDR3 protein gets just one entry, which takes the most common genes and DNA from the rows behind it. The V and J calls were not made by the authors but by TCRdb's processing. In this sample the table shows tens of thousands of distinct CDR3 sequences, over 9% of which occur a single time. The ten largest clonotypes hold around 13% of the sample.

Sequenced here: whole blood, sampled at baseline. The origin of this receptor is an adult who was a healthcare worker with PCR-confirmed SARS-CoV-2 infection or an uninfected control (not recorded which). Recombination connected TRBV20-1 to TRBJ1-1; TRBD1 is perhaps the D gene, given 5 matching bases. The nucleotides read TGCAGTGCTCAAGGGGTGTTTAGCTCTGAAGCTTTCTTT. Its translation is CSAQGVFSSEAFF.